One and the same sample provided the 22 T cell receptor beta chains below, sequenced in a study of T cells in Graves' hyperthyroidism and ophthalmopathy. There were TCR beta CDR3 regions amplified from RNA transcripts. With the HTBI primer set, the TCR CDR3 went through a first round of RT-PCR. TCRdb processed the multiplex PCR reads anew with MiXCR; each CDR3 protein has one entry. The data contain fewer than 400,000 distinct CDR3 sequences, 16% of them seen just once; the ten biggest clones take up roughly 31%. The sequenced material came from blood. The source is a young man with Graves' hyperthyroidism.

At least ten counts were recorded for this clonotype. The CDR3: CASSPGSRETQYF. CDR3 DNA: TGTGCCAGCTCACCAGGCAGTAGAGAGACCCAGTACTTC. The rearrangement uses TRBV18 and TRBJ2-5; D gene uncertain. This CDR3 has 13 amino acids. V was shortened by 2 bases and J by 4 bases, with 8 bases between the two germline ends. Germline V CDR1 and CDR2: KGHSH, LQKENI.

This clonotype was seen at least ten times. As DNA, the CDR3 is TGTGCCAGCAGTTTTGGCGTGGGGCCCTACGAGCAGTACTTC. Amino acid sequence: CASSFGVGPYEQYF. The genes are TRBV6-2 or TRBV6-3 and TRBJ2-7; possibly TRBD1 for D (5 bases). The CDR3 is 14 residues long. CDR1 is MNHEY and CDR2 is SVGEGT in the germline V gene. V lost 4 bases and J 2 bases, leaving 12 bases between the germline ends.

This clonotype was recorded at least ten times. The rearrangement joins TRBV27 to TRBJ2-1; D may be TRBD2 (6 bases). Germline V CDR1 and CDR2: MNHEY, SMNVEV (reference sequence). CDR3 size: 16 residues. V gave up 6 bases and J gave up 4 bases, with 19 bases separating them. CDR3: CASSELGGRGYNEQFF. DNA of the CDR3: TGTGCCAGCAGCGAACTAGGAGGGCGAGGATACAATGAGCAGTTCTTC.

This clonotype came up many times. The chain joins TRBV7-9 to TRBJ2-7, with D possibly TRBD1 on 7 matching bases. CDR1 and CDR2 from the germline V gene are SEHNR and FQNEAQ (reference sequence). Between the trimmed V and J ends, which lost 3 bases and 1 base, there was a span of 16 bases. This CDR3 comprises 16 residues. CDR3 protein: CASSFMLTGRSYEQYF. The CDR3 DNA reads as TGTGCCAGCAGCTTTATGCTGACAGGGAGGTCCTACGAGCAGTACTTC.

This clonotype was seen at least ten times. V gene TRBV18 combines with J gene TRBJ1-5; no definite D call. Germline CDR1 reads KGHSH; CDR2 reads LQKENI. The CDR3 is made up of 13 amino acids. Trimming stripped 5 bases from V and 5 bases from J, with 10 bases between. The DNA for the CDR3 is TGTGCCAGCTCAACATATTCCGATCAGCCCCAGCATTTT. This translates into CASSTYSDQPQHF. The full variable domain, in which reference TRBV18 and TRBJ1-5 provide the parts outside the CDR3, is NAGVMQNPRHLVRRRGQEARLRCSPMKGHSHVYWYRQLPEEGLKFMVYLQKENIIDESGMPKERFSAEFPKEGPSILRIQQVVRGDSAAYFCASSTYSDQPQHFGDGTRLSIL.

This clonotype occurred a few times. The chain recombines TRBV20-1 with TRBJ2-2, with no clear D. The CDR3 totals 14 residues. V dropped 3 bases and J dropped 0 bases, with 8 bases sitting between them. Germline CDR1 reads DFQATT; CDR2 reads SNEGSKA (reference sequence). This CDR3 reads CSASLAPNTGELFF. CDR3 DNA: TGCAGTGCTAGTCTCGCTCCGAACACCGGGGAGCTGTTTTTT.

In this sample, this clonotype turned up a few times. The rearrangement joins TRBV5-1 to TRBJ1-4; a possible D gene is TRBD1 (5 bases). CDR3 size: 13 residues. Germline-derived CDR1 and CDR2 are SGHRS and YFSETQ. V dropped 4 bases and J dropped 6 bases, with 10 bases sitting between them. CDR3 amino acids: CASSVGLHEKLFF. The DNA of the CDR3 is TGCGCCAGCAGCGTGGGACTGCATGAAAAACTGTTTTTT.

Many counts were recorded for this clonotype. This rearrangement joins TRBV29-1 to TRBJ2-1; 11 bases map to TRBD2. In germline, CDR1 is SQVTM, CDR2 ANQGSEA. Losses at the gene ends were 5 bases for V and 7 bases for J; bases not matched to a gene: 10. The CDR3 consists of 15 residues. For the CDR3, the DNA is TGCAGCGTTCTAGCGTCTAGCGGGAGGTTTAATGAGCAGTTCTTC. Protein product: CSVLASSGRFNEQFF.

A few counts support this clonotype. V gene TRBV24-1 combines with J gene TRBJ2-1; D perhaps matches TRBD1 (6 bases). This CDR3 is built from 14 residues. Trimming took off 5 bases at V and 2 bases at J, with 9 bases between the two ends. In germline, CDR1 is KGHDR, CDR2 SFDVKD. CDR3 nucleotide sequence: TGTGCCACCAGTGCGGGGACAACCTACAATGAGCAGTTCTTC. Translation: CATSAGTTYNEQFF.

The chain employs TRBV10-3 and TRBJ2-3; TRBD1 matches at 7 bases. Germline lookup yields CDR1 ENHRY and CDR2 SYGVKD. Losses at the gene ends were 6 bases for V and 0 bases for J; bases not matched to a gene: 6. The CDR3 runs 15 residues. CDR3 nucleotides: TGTGCCATCAGAGAGGGGGCCTCTAGCACAGATACGCAGTATTTT. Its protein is CAIREGASSTDTQYF.

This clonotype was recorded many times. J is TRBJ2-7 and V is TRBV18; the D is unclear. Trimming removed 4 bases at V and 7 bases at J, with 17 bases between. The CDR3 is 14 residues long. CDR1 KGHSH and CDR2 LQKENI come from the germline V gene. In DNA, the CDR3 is TGTGCCAGCTCACAAGGAGACTCCTTAGGAGAGCAGTACTTC. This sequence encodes CASSQGDSLGEQYF.

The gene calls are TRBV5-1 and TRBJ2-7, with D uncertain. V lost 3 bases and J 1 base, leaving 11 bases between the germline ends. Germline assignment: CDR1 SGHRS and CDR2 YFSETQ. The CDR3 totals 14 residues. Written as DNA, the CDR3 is TGCGCCAGCAGCTCAGACTGGATGTCCTACGAGCAGTACTTC. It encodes CASSSDWMSYEQYF.

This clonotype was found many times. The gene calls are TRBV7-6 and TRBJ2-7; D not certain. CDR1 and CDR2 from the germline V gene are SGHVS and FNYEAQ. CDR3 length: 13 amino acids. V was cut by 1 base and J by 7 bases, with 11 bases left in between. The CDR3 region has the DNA TGTGCCAGCAGCTTAGGCCCAGTCCAGGAGCAGTACTTC. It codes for CASSLGPVQEQYF.

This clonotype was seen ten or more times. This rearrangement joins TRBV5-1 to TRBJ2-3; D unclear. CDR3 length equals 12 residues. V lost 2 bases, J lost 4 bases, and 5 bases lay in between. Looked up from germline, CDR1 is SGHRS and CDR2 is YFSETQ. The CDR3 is CASSLTADTQYF. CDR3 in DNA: TGCGCCAGCAGCTTAACAGCAGATACGCAGTATTTT.

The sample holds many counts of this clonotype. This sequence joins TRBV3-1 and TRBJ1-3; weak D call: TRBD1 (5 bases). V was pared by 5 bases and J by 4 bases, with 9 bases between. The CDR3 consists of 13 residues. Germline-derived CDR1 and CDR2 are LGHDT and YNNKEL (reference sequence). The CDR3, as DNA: TGTGCCAGCAGCGGGGGGTCCGGAAACACCATATATTTT. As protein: CASSGGSGNTIYF.

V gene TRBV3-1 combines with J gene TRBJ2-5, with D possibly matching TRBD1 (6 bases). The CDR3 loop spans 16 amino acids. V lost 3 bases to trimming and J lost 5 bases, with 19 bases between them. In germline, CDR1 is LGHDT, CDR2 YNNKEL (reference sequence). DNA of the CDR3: TGTGCCAGCAGCCAGGGCGGACGGACAGTCGCGGAGACCCAGTACTTC. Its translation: CASSQGGRTVAETQYF.

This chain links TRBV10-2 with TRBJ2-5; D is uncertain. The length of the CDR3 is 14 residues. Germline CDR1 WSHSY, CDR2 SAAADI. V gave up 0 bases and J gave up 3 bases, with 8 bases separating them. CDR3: CASSESTRKETQYF. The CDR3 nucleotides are TGCGCCAGCAGTGAGTCGACCAGGAAAGAGACCCAGTACTTC.

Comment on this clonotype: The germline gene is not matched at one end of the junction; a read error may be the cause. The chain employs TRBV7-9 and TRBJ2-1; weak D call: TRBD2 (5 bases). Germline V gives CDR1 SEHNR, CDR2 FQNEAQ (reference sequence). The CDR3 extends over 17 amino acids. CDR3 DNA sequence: TGCGCCAGCAGCCAAGATCTGAACTCGCGGGTAAACAATGAGCAGTTCTTC. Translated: CASSQDLNSRVNNEQFF.

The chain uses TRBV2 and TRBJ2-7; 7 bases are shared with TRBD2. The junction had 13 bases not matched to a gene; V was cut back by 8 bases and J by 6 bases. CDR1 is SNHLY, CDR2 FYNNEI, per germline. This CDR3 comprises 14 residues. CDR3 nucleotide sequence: TGTGCCAGCGCGGAAGGAGCGGGATCCGGCGAGCAGTACTTC. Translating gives CASAEGAGSGEQYF.

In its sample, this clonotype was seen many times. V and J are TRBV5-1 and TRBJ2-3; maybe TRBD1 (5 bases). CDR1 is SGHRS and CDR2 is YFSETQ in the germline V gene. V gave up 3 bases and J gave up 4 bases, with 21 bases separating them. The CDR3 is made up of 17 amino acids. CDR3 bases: TGCGCCAGCAGCTCCCCTTCTGCAGGGTTTTTGTCAGATACGCAGTATTTT. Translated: CASSSPSAGFLSDTQYF.

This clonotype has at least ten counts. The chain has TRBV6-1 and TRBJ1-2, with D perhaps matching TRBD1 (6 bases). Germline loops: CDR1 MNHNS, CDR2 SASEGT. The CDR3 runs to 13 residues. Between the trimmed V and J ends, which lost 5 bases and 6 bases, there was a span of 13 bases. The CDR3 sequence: CASSYQGGNGYTF. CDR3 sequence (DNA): TGTGCCAGCAGTTACCAAGGGGGGAATGGCTACACCTTC.

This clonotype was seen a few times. The CDR3 sequence is CASRDETRGPQHF. The CDR3 nucleotides are TGTGCCAGCAGGGACGAGACTCGGGGGCCCCAGCATTTT. The chain carries TRBV6-1 and TRBJ1-5; the D is unclear. The CDR3 has 13 amino acids. The germline V and J ends were trimmed by 6 bases and 9 bases, with 15 bases remaining between them. The V gene's germline CDR1 is MNHNS and CDR2 SASEGT.